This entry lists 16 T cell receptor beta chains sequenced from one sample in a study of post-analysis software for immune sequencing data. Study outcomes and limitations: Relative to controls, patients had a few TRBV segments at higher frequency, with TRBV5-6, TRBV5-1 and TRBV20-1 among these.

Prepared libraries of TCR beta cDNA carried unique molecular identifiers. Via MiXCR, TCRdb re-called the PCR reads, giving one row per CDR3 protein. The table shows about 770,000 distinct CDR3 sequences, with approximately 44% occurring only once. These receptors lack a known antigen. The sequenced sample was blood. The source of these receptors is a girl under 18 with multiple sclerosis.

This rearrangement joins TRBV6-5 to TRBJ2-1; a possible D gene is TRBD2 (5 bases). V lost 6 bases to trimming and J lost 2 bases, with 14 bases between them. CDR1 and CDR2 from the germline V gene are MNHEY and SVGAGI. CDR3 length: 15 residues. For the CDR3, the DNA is TGTGCCAGCAGCTCCCGGGGTTGGCCCTACAATGAGCAGTTCTTC. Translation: CASSSRGWPYNEQFF.

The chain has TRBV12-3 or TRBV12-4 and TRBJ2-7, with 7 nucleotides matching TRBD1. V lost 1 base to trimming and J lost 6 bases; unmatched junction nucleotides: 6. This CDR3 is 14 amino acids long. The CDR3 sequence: CASSLGTGGAEQYF. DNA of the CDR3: TGTGCCAGCAGTTTAGGGACAGGAGGCGCCGAGCAGTACTTC.

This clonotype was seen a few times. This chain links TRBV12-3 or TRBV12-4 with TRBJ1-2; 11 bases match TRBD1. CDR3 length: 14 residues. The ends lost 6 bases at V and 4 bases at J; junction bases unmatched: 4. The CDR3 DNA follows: TGTGCCAGCAGGCGGACAGGGGGCACCTATGGCTACACCTTC. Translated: CASRRTGGTYGYTF.

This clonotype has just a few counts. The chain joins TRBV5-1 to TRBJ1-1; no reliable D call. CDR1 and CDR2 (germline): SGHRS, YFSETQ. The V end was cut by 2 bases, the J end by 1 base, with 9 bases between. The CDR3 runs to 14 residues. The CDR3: CASSFGQSNTEAFF. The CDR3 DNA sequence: TGCGCCAGCAGCTTCGGGCAGTCGAACACTGAAGCTTTCTTT.

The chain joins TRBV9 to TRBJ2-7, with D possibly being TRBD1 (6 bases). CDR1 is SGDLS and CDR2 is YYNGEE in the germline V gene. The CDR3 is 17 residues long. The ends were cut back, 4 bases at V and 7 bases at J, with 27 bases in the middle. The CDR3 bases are TGTGCCAGCAGCCTACCCCTGACAGGACATTCCTACAATGAGCAGTACTTC. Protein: CASSLPLTGHSYNEQYF.

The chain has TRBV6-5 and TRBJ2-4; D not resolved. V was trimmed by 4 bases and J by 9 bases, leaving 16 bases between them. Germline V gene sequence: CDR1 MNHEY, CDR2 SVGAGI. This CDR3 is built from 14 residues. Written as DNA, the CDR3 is TGTGCCAGCAGTTTGAGTCAGTTGGATGGCATTCAGTACTTC. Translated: CASSLSQLDGIQYF.

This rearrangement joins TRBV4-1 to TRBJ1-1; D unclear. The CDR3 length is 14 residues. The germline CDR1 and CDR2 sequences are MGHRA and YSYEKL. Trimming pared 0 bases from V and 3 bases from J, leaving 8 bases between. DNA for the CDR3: TGCGCCAGCAGCCAAGAATCTGGGTACACTGAAGCTTTCTTT. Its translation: CASSQESGYTEAFF.

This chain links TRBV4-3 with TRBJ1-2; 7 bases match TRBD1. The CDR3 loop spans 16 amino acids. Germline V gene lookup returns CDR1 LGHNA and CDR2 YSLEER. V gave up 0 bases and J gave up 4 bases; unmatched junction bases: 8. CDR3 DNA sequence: TGCGCCAGCAGCCAAGATAATGCAGGGGGGATCTATGGCTACACCTTC. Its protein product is CASSQDNAGGIYGYTF.

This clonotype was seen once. The CDR3 is CASSEGTGIYHNEQFF. CDR3 nucleotides: TGTGCCAGCAGTGAAGGCACAGGGATCTACCACAATGAGCAGTTCTTC. V gene TRBV2 combines with J gene TRBJ2-1, with D tentatively TRBD1 (6 bases). Trimming pared 1 base from V and 5 bases from J, leaving 15 bases between. There are 16 residues in the CDR3. CDR1 and CDR2 from the germline V gene are SNHLY and FYNNEI.

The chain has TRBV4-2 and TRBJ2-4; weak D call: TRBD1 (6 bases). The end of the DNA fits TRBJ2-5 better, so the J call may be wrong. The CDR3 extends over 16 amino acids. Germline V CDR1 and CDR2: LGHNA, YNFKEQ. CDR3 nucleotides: TGTGCCAGCAGCCAAGTGAGCACAGGGTCGCAAGAGACCCAGTACTTC. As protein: CASSQVSTGSQETQYF.

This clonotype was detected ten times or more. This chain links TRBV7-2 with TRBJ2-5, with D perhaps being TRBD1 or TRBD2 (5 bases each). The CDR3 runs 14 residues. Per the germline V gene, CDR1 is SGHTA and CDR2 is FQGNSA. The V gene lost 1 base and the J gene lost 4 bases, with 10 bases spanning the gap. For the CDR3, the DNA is TGTGCCAGCAGCTTAGAGGGGCGGGCAGAGACCCAGTACTTC. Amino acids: CASSLEGRAETQYF. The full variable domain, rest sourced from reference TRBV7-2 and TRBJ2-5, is GAGVSQSPSNKVTEKGKDVELRCDPISGHTALYWYRQSLGQGLEFLIYFQGNSAPDKSGLPSDRFSAERTGGSVSTLTIQRTQQEDSAVYLCASSLEGRAETQYFGPGTRLLVL.

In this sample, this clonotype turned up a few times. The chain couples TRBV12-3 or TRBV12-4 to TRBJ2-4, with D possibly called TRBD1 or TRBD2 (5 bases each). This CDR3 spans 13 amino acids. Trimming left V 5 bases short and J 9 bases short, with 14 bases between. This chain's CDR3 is CASSQDWGGIQYF. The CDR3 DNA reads TGTGCCAGCAGTCAGGACTGGGGCGGCATTCAGTACTTC.

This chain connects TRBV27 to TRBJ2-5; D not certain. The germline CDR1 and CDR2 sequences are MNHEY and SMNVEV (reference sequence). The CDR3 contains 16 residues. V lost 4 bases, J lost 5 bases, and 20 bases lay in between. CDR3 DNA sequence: TGTGCCAGCAGTTCCCACGAGACACTACCCCGGGAGACCCAGTACTTC. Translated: CASSSHETLPRETQYF.

In DNA, the CDR3 is TGCAGTGCTAGGACCTTGATTTCCCGCTCCTACGAGCAGTACTTC. This sequence encodes CSARTLISRSYEQYF. V and J are TRBV20-1 and TRBJ2-7; D call uncertain. CDR3 size: 15 residues. V was clipped by 3 bases and J by 0 bases, with 15 bases between them. In germline, CDR1 is DFQATT, CDR2 SNEGSKA (reference sequence).

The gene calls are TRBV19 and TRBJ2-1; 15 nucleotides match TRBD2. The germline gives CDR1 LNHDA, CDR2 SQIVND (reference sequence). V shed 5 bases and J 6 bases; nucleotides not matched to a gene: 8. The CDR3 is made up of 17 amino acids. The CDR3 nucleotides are TGTGCCAGTAGTCTATATGGGACTAGCGGGAGGAGCAATGAGCAGTTCTTC. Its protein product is CASSLYGTSGRSNEQFF.

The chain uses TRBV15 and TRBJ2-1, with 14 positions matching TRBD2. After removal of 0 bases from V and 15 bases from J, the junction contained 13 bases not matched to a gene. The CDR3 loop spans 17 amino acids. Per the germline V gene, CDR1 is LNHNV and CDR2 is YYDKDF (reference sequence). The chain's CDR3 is CATSRDMGTSGSTVWFF. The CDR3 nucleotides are TGTGCCACCAGCAGAGATATGGGGACTAGCGGGAGTACTGTCTGGTTCTTC. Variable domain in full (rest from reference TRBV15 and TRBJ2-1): DAMVIQNPRYQVTQFGKPVTLSCSQTLNHNVMYWYQQKSSQAPKLLFHYYDKDFNNEADTPDNFQSRRPNTSFCFLDIRSPGLGDTAMYLCATSRDMGTSGSTVWFFGPGTRLTVL.